This is a list of T cell receptor beta chains from one sample in a study of blood T cell repertoires in COVID-19. Clones were sequenced by immunoSEQ multiplex PCR, and TCRdb holds only the in-frame ones, with some missing. The data hold around 310,000 clones, with over 80% observed a single time. Sequences were obtained from PBMCs or T cells enriched from blood (not recorded which). Receptor source: a man aged 25 to 40 who had recovered from COVID-19. Both conserved end residues are part of each CDR3. D genes are given only for firm matches. Clone size is given for some rows only: seen once, a few or many times, or a class if the clone is expanded.

v_call,j_call,d_call,cdr3_length,clone_size,cdr3_aa,cdr3_nt
TRBV5-6,TRBJ2-3,TRBD2,16,.,CASSLAAGGSTDTQYF,TGTGCCAGCAGCTTGGCAGCGGGGGGAAGCACAGATACGCAGTATTTT
TRBV5-1,TRBJ2-3,.,14,.,CASSLADYTDTQYF,TGCGCCAGCAGCTTGGCCGACTACACAGATACGCAGTATTTT
TRBV19,TRBJ1-1,TRBD1,15,.,CASSTTRQGNTEAFF,TGTGCCAGTAGTACCACGCGACAGGGTAACACTGAAGCTTTCTTT
TRBV7-8,TRBJ1-5,TRBD1,19,.,CASNPRKWGGQGSNQPQHF,TGTGCCAGCAACCCACGAAAGTGGGGTGGACAGGGGAGCAATCAGCCCCAGCATTTT
TRBV19,TRBJ1-1,.,13,.,CASSNRRSTEAFF,TGTGCCAGTAGTAATCGGCGGTCGACTGAAGCTTTCTTT
TRBV5-4,TRBJ2-7,.,16,.,CASSFDPEEGFYEQYF,TGTGCCAGCAGCTTCGATCCGGAGGAGGGTTTCTACGAGCAGTACTTC
TRBV7-8,TRBJ1-4,.,16,.,CASSRGSPGTKEKLFF,TGTGCCAGCAGCCGGGGCTCCCCCGGGACTAAGGAAAAACTGTTTTTT
TRBV6-1,TRBJ1-4,.,15,.,CASSEDGGGGEKLFF,TGTGCCAGCAGTGAAGATGGTGGGGGGGGTGAAAAACTGTTTTTT
TRBV5-1,TRBJ2-7,TRBD1,14,.,CASSSSDRGYEQYF,TGCGCCAGCAGCTCTTCCGACAGGGGATACGAGCAGTACTTC
TRBV10-2,TRBJ1-3,.,13,.,CASRQGLGNTIYF,TGCGCCAGCAGGCAGGGCCTTGGAAACACCATATATTTT
TRBV4-1,TRBJ2-3,.,16,.,CASSRGYASSEDTQYF,TGCGCCAGCAGCCGTGGGTATGCTAGCAGCGAAGATACGCAGTATTTT
TRBV18,TRBJ1-6,TRBD1,14,.,CASSPGQGRSPLHF,TGTGCCAGCTCACCAGGACAGGGCCGGTCACCCCTCCACTTT
TRBV7-9,TRBJ2-4,TRBD1,18,.,CASSFPLPDRGGGNIQYF,TGTGCCAGCAGCTTCCCGCTACCGGACAGGGGTGGAGGGAACATTCAGTACTTC
TRBV3-1/TRBV3-2,TRBJ1-6,TRBD1,15,once,CASSQRDRLNSPLHF,TGTGCCAGCAGCCAACGGGACAGGCTTAATTCACCCCTCCACTTT
TRBV5-1,TRBJ1-3,TRBD1,16,.,CASSWGTGSSGNTIYF,TGCGCCAGCAGCTGGGGGACAGGGAGCTCTGGAAACACCATATATTTT
TRBV5-1,TRBJ2-7,TRBD1,15,.,CASSLEGTGQEEQYF,TGCGCCAGCAGCTTGGAGGGGACAGGGCAGGAAGAGCAGTACTTC
TRBV18,TRBJ2-5,.,12,.,CASSPRLETQYF,TGTGCCAGCTCACCACGTCTAGAGACCCAGTACTTC
TRBV14,TRBJ1-2,.,14,.,CASSPPGLHYGYTF,TGTGCCAGCAGCCCCCCGGGACTGCACTATGGCTACACCTTC
TRBV6-5,TRBJ1-5,TRBD1,14,.,CASSPRTGVQPQHF,TGTGCCAGCAGTCCTAGGACAGGGGTCCAGCCCCAGCATTTT
TRBV7-2,TRBJ1-1,.,13,.,CASSPGRSLKAFF,TGTGCCAGCAGCCCAGGGCGGTCCCTAAAAGCTTTCTTT
TRBV28,TRBJ1-2,TRBD1,15,.,CASSFKDRPNYGYTF,TGTGCCAGCAGCTTTAAGGACAGGCCTAACTATGGCTACACCTTC
TRBV21-1,TRBJ1-3,.,15,.,CASSKRTHSGNTIYF,TGTGCCAGCAGCAAGAGGACACACTCTGGAAACACCATATATTTT
TRBV7-9,TRBJ1-6,.,17,.,CASSLDGRSSYNSPLHF,TGTGCCAGCAGCTTAGACGGAAGGAGCTCCTATAATTCACCCCTCCACTTT
TRBV28,TRBJ2-5,TRBD1,12,.,CATRRGFETQYF,TGTGCCACCCGCAGGGGGTTCGAGACCCAGTACTTC
TRBV24-1,TRBJ2-3,TRBD2,18,.,CATSDWEVAGGDPDTQYF,TGTGCCACCAGTGATTGGGAGGTAGCGGGGGGTGATCCAGATACGCAGTATTTT
TRBV3-1/TRBV3-2,TRBJ1-4,TRBD1,14,.,CASSQGTGFEKLFF,TGTGCCAGCAGCCAAGGGACAGGGTTTGAAAAACTGTTTTTT
TRBV24-1,TRBJ1-1,TRBD1,15,.,CATSAQTDRGTEAFF,TGTGCCACCAGTGCCCAGACAGACAGGGGCACTGAAGCTTTCTTT